The T cell receptor beta chain described here comes from a study of regulatory T cells in long-lasting Graves disease. The authors built TCR beta libraries using iRepertoire HTBI primers and Arm-PCR of CDR3 regions. Using its own MiXCR run on the multiplex PCR reads, TCRdb lists one record per CDR3 protein. The sample has 420,000 or so distinct CDR3 sequences; about a sixth are singletons. As for time point: newly diagnosed GD, antithyroid drugs for less than 3 months. From RNA extracted from PBMCs, the TCR library was made. This CDR3 region has 17 residues. V lost 6 bases and J 0 bases, leaving 18 bases between the germline ends. CDR1 MDHEN and CDR2 SYDVKM come from the germline V gene. This same sample was also part of a study on T cells in Graves' hyperthyroidism and ophthalmopathy. This second study notes: Diagnosing involved the use of clinical symptoms, serum thyroxine and TRAb, thyroid ultrasound and orbital computed tomography. From stable hyperthyroidism, ophthalmopathy was separated by a 13 V-J model.

The genes are TRBV28 and TRBJ2-1; no clear D. This material consisted of peripheral blood mononuclear cells (PBMCs), taken at new diagnosis, from a patient treated with antithyroid drugs. The receptor was derived from a woman under 30 with Graves disease. CDR3 residues: CASSPLLLPSSYNEQFF. As DNA, the CDR3 is TGTGCCAGCAGCCCTCTCTTACTACCCAGCTCCTACAATGAGCAGTTCTTC.